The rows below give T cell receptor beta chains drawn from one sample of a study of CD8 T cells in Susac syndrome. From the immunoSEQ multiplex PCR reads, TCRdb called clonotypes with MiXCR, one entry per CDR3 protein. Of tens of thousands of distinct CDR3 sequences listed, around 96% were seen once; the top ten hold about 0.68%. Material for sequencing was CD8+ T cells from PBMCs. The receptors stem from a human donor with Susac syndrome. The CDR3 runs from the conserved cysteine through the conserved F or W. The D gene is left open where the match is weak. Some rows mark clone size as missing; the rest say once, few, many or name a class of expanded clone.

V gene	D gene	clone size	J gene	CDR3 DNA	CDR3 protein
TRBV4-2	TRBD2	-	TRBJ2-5	TGTGCCAGCAGCTCACAGCTAGCGGGGACCGGGCAGACCCAGTACTTC	CASSSQLAGTGQTQYF
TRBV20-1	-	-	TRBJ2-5	TGCAGTGCTAGAAGGGAGACCCAGTACTTC	CSARRETQYF
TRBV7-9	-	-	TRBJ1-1	TGTGCCAGCAGCTCTGGGGGGCCTTTTAAGAACACTGAAGCTTTCTTT	CASSSGGPFKNTEAFF
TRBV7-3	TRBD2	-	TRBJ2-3	TGTGCCAGCAGCCCAGGACTAGCGGGGGGGCAGTATTTT	CASSPGLAGGQYF
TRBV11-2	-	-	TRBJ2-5	TGTGCCAGCAGCTTCCCCCACCAAGAGACCCAGTACTTC	CASSFPHQETQYF
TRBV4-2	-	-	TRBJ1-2	TGTGCCAGCAGCCAAGAATATCGGGACAAGGATGGCTACACCTTC	CASSQEYRDKDGYTF
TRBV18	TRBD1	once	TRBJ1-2	TGTGCCAGCTCACGAGACAGGGAGGGCTATGGCTACACCTTC	CASSRDREGYGYTF
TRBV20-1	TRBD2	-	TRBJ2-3	TGCAGTGCTAGAGATCCTGGGGGGAGCGGGGGGACGTATTTT	CSARDPGGSGGTYF
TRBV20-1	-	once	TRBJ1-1	TGCAGTGCTAGTTCGGACAGTGTGAACACTGAAGCTTTCTTT	CSASSDSVNTEAFF
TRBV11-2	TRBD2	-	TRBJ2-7	TGTGCCAGCAGCTTAGAAGGGTCTAGCGGTTCCTACGAGCAGTACTTC	CASSLEGSSGSYEQYF
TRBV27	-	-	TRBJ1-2	TGTGCCAGCAGTGGCGGACAGAGCTATGGCTACACCTTC	CASSGGQSYGYTF
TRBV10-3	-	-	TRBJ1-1	TGTGCCATCAGTGGGCCCGAGGAAGAAGCTTTCTTT	CAISGPEEEAFF
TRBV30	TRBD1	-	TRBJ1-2	TGTGCCTGGAGCCGGGACAGGGGAGGCTATGGCTACACCTTC	CAWSRDRGGYGYTF
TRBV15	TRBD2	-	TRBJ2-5	TGTGCCACCAGCAGTCAGCGGGGCGAGACCCAGTACTTC	CATSSQRGETQYF
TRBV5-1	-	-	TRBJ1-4	TGCGCCAGCAGCTTGGCCTCTGGGAAAAAACTGTTTTTT	CASSLASGKKLFF
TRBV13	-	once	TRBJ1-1	TGTGCCAGCAGGCCTAGGGGGGACACTGAAGCTTTCTTT	CASRPRGDTEAFF
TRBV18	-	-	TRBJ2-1	TGTGCCAGCTCACCACGGGGGTACAATGAGCAGTTCTTC	CASSPRGYNEQFF
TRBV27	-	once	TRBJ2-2	TGTGCCAGCAGTACCTACGTTGAGAACACCGGGGAGCTGTTTTTT	CASSTYVENTGELFF
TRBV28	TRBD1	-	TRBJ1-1	TGTGCCAGCAGGCGACAGGGCCCCTCCGAAGCTTTCTTT	CASRRQGPSEAFF
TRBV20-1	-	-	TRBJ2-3	TGCAGTGCTACGTGGACTCCGCGGGGAGATACGCAGTATTTT	CSATWTPRGDTQYF
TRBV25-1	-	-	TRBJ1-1	TGTGCCAGCAGTGTTACGACGGGGAACACTGAAGCTTTCTTT	CASSVTTGNTEAFF
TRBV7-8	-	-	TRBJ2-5	TGTGCCAGCAGCCAAGTGAAGGGGAGGGAGACCCAGTACTTC	CASSQVKGRETQYF
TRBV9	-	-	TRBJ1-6	TGTGCCAGCAGCGTAGGGGAGGGTAATAATTCACCCCTCCACTTT	CASSVGEGNNSPLHF
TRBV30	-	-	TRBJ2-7	TGTGCCTGGAGCCCGAGATCGACGCGGGACAGCTACGAGCAGTACTTC	CAWSPRSTRDSYEQYF
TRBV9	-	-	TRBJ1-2	TGTGCCAGCGGGGTTGGGCCCGGCTACACCTTC	CASGVGPGYTF
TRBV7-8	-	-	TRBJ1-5	TGTGCCAGCAGCTTAGTACGGGGGATTAGCAATCAGCCCCAGCATTTT	CASSLVRGISNQPQHF
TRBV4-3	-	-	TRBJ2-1	TGCGCCAGCAGCCAAGAAACGACCGGGGTGGGATCGAATGAGCAGTTCTTC	CASSQETTGVGSNEQFF
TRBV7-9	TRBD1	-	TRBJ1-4	TGTGCCAGCAGCTTAGGGACAGGGCCAAAACTGTTTTTT	CASSLGTGPKLFF
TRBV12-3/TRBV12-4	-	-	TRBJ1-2	TGTGCCAGCAGTCCGGGTCGACGCGGCTACACCTTC	CASSPGRRGYTF
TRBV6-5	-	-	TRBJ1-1	TGTGCCAGCAGTTACTCGATTCTCGACAGCCGGCTTTCTGAAGCTTTCTTT	CASSYSILDSRLSEAFF
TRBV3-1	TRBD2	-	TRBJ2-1	TGTGCCACAGGATACCTGAGCGGGGGAACATACAATGAGCAGTTCTTC	CATGYLSGGTYNEQFF
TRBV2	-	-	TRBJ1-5	TGTGCCAGCAGTGATGGGGGGGTGGGCAATCAGCCCCAGCATTTT	CASSDGGVGNQPQHF
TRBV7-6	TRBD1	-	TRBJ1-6	TGTGCCAGCAGCGGGGACAGGAGAAGCTCCTATAATTCACCCCTCCACTTT	CASSGDRRSSYNSPLHF
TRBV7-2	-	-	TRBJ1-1	TGTGCCAGCAGCGCATACATGAACACTGAAGCTTTCTTT	CASSAYMNTEAFF
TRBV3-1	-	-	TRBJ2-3	TGTGCCAGCAGCCAAGTCGCAGGGGCTTTGGATACGCAGTATTTT	CASSQVAGALDTQYF
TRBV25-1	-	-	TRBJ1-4	TGTGCCAGCAGTGCCTACAAGGGGGGAGGTGAAAAACTGTTTTTT	CASSAYKGGGEKLFF
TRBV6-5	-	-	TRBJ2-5	TGTGCCAGCAGCAGGCCCGGGGCCCGGGAGACCCAGTACTTC	CASSRPGARETQYF
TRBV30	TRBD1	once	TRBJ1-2	TGTGCCTGGAGTGTAAGGGGGCTCCAAGGGGGCTACACCTTC	CAWSVRGLQGGYTF
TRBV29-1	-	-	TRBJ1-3	TGCAGCGTTGACAGGCAGAACACCATATATTTT	CSVDRQNTIYF
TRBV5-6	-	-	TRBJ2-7	TGTGCCAGCAGCTTCGACAGAGTGCTCTACGAGCAGTACTTC	CASSFDRVLYEQYF
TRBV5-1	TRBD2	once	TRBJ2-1	TGCGCCAGCAGCACCGGGACTAGCGGGGTAGTCGATGAGCAGTTCTTC	CASSTGTSGVVDEQFF
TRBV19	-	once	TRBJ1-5	TGTGCCAGTAGTATAGACGACAGTGCAGGGAGTCAGCCCCAGCATTTT	CASSIDDSAGSQPQHF
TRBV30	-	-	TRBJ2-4	TGTGCCTGGAGTCGGCAGGGGCGGTGGAACATTCAGTACTTC	CAWSRQGRWNIQYF
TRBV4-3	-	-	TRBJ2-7	TGCGCCAGCAGCCAAGATTTGGCCCAGGGCAGACAGGAGCAGTACTTC	CASSQDLAQGRQEQYF
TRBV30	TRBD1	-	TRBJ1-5	TGTGCCTGGATGGGACAGGGGGCTGGTCAGCCCCAGCATTTT	CAWMGQGAGQPQHF
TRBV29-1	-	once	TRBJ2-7	TGCAGCGTTGAAGGGGGAACCACCTACGAGCAGTACTTC	CSVEGGTTYEQYF
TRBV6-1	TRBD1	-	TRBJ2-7	TGTGCCAGCAGTGTAACAGGGGAGTACGAGCAGTACTTC	CASSVTGEYEQYF
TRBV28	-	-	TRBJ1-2	TGTGCCAGCAACAAGGTCAATGGCTACACCTTC	CASNKVNGYTF